These T cell receptor beta chains were read from a single sample in a study of human T cells and chemical hapten exposure. TCRdb itself ran the RACE reads through MiXCR, one entry per CDR3 protein. This sample has some 80,000 distinct CDR3 sequences, with approximately 10% found just once. The material was whole blood, obtained in connection with sensitization to the hapten diphenylcyclopropenone (DPC). The receptor set was obtained from a man aged 18 to 29 with alopecia areata. Some clones in this sample may be carry-over from other donors' samples. Both conserved end residues are part of each CDR3. The D gene is left open where the match is weak. Where a row states a size, it is once, few, many or the class of an expanded clone; other rows omit it.

J gene | clone size | D gene | CDR3 length | V gene | CDR3 DNA | CDR3 protein
TRBJ2-2 | few | TRBD1 | 15 | TRBV12-3/TRBV12-4 | TGTGCCAGCACAGGACAGGCGACACGGACCGGGGAGCTGTTTTTT | CASTGQATRTGELFF
TRBJ2-1 | few | NA | 16 | TRBV6-2/TRBV6-3 | TGTGCCAGCAGTTTTTCCAGGGGTTCCTCCTACAATGAGCAGTTCTTC | CASSFSRGSSYNEQFF
TRBJ2-1 | many | NA | 13 | TRBV4-1 | TGCGCCAGCAGCCAAGATGGACTTCATGAGCAGTTCTTC | CASSQDGLHEQFF
TRBJ1-1 | NA | TRBD1 | 16 | TRBV11-2 | TGTGCCAACAGCCCACCGACAGACAGGGTCGACACTGAAGCTTTCTTT | CANSPPTDRVDTEAFF
TRBJ1-5 | few | NA | 16 | TRBV10-2 | TGCGCCAGCAGTGAGCTTGCCGGTTATAGCAATCAGCCCCAGCATTTT | CASSELAGYSNQPQHF
TRBJ2-2 | few | TRBD2 | 16 | TRBV6-5 | TGTGCCAGCAGACGGACTAGCGGGGTGAACACCGGGGAGCTGTTTTTT | CASRRTSGVNTGELFF
TRBJ1-1 | few | NA | 15 | TRBV29-1 | TGCAGCGTCCACACGGCCTTTGAATTGGGCACTGAAGCTTTCTTT | CSVHTAFELGTEAFF
TRBJ2-1 | many | NA | 14 | TRBV19 | TGTGCCAGTAGACCTATCAGTTCTAACAATGAGCAGTTCTTC | CASRPISSNNEQFF
TRBJ2-3 | few | NA | 14 | TRBV28 | TGTGCCAGCAGTTCCACCAGTCAGCGGGATACGCAGTATTTT | CASSSTSQRDTQYF
TRBJ2-2 | NA | NA | 16 | TRBV6-5 | TGTGCCAGCAGTCCCTACCGGGACCGAAACACCGGGGAGCTGTTTTTT | CASSPYRDRNTGELFF
TRBJ2-1 | NA | NA | 13 | TRBV11-2 | TGTGCCAGCAGCTCCCCCCCTTACAATGAGCAGTTCTTC | CASSSPPYNEQFF
TRBJ1-2 | many | NA | 15 | TRBV4-3 | TGCGCCAGCAGCCAAGATCTTGGCAACTTCTATGGCTACACCTTC | CASSQDLGNFYGYTF
TRBJ1-2 | NA | NA | 12 | TRBV20-1 | TGCGTTATCAGCCGGGGAATCTATGGCTACACCTTC | CVISRGIYGYTF
TRBJ2-1 | few | NA | 16 | TRBV28 | TGTGCCAGCAGTACCCCGAGGGGGGCGTCCTACAATGAGCAGTTCTTC | CASSTPRGASYNEQFF
TRBJ2-1 | NA | TRBD2 | 13 | TRBV20-1 | TGCAGTGCTATCCGGGGGGGTCACAATGAGCAGTTCTTC | CSAIRGGHNEQFF
TRBJ2-3 | many | TRBD2 | 14 | TRBV11-2 | TGTGCCAGCAGTCTAGCGGGGGGGAAGGATACGCAGTATTTT | CASSLAGGKDTQYF
TRBJ2-1 | many | TRBD1 | 13 | TRBV29-1 | TGCAGCGTTGAGAGACAGGGTGGTGTCGGGCAGTTCTTC | CSVERQGGVGQFF
TRBJ2-7 | many | TRBD2 | 17 | TRBV7-2 | TGTGCCAGCAGCCCCCCCTCCCCTAGCGGGGGGCGTCGCGAGCAGTACTTC | CASSPPSPSGGRREQYF
TRBJ2-4 | many | NA | 17 | TRBV7-8 | TGTGCCAGCAGCTTGGGCAGCTGGGTTTTAGCCAAAAACATTCAGTACTTC | CASSLGSWVLAKNIQYF
TRBJ2-1 | NA | NA | 16 | TRBV3-1 | TGTGCCAGCAGCCAAGAGTACAGGGGGGGTTACAATGAGCAGTTCTTC | CASSQEYRGGYNEQFF
TRBJ2-2 | many | NA | 13 | TRBV11-2 | TGTGCCAGCAGCTTAGGGTATACCGGGGAGCTGTTTTTT | CASSLGYTGELFF
TRBJ2-7 | many | NA | 15 | TRBV4-2 | TGTGCCAGCAGCCAAGCGTCGAGGGATTCCTACGAGCAGTACTTC | CASSQASRDSYEQYF
TRBJ1-1 | few | NA | 13 | TRBV7-3 | TGTGCCAGCAGCGCTCAGAAGAACACTGAAGCTTTCTTT | CASSAQKNTEAFF
TRBJ2-5 | few | NA | 14 | TRBV5-4 | TGTGCCAGCCAAGGAAGTGACAATCAAGAGACCCAGTACTTC | CASQGSDNQETQYF
TRBJ2-7 | once | NA | 16 | TRBV28 | TGTGCCATCAAGCGGGGAGGAGGGGGAATCTCCTACGAGCAGTACTTC | CAIKRGGGGISYEQYF
TRBJ2-1 | NA | TRBD1 | 14 | TRBV7-9 | TGTGCCAGCAGCTACCAGGGGGCGCGTAATGAGCAGTTCTTC | CASSYQGARNEQFF
TRBJ1-2 | NA | TRBD1 | 14 | TRBV7-2 | TGTGCCAGCAGCCTCCAGGGGACAGCCTATGGCTACACCTTC | CASSLQGTAYGYTF
TRBJ2-1 | many | TRBD1 | 17 | TRBV10-3 | TGTGCCATCAGTTATACTCCGGGACAGGGCGTTTACAATGAGCAGTTCTTC | CAISYTPGQGVYNEQFF
TRBJ1-2 | few | TRBD1 | 12 | TRBV29-1 | TGCAGCGTTGAAGCCAGACAGGGCGCCTACACCTTC | CSVEARQGAYTF
TRBJ1-2 | few | NA | 14 | TRBV2 | TGTGCCACCGGCGGCGGGGGACGGGGCTATGGCTACACCTTC | CATGGGGRGYGYTF
TRBJ2-3 | NA | TRBD2 | 16 | TRBV6-6 | TGTGCCAGCAGTGGCCGCGGGGGGTTTAACCCAGATACGCAGTATTTT | CASSGRGGFNPDTQYF
TRBJ1-1 | NA | NA | 12 | TRBV11-1 | TGTGCCAGCAGCATAGACAGTCTTGAAGCTTTCTTT | CASSIDSLEAFF
TRBJ2-2 | NA | NA | 12 | TRBV6-5 | TGTGCCAGCAGTTACGTGGGAAAGGGGCTGTTTTTT | CASSYVGKGLFF
TRBJ2-3 | NA | NA | 14 | TRBV27 | TGTGCCAGCAGTTTATTAGCCGGTGATGGTACGCAGTATTTT | CASSLLAGDGTQYF
TRBJ1-2 | few | TRBD1 | 15 | TRBV7-9 | TGTGCCAGCAGCTCCGGACAGGGGAAATGGAATGGCTACACCTTC | CASSSGQGKWNGYTF
TRBJ1-1 | NA | NA | 17 | TRBV2 | TGTGCCAGCAGTGAAGCGCTTCCGAGGGGGTCGAGCACTGAAGCTTTCTTT | CASSEALPRGSSTEAFF
TRBJ1-1 | many | TRBD1 | 14 | TRBV4-3 | TGCGCCAGCAGCCAGGACAGGGTGCACACTGAAGCTTTCTTT | CASSQDRVHTEAFF
TRBJ2-3 | many | NA | 15 | TRBV10-2 | TGCGCCAGCAGTGGCCCAGGGTTAAGCACAGATACGCAGTATTTT | CASSGPGLSTDTQYF
TRBJ1-4 | NA | TRBD1 | 14 | TRBV7-6 | TGTGCCAGCAGCACCGGACAGGGAAATGAAAAACTGTTTTTT | CASSTGQGNEKLFF
TRBJ2-2 | few | NA | 14 | TRBV7-2 | TGTGCCAGCAGCCCACAGGGGAACACCGGGGAGCTGTTTTTT | CASSPQGNTGELFF
TRBJ1-1 | many | NA | 13 | TRBV6-2/TRBV6-3 | TGTGCCACCGAATTACCGACGAACACTGAAGCTTTCTTT | CATELPTNTEAFF
TRBJ1-2 | many | NA | 15 | TRBV16 | TGTGCCAGCAGCCAATCGAACAGATACAATTATGGCTACACCTTC | CASSQSNRYNYGYTF
TRBJ2-1 | many | NA | 15 | TRBV7-9 | TGTGCCAGCAGCTTAGTGCGGGACCCCTACAATGAGCAGTTCTTC | CASSLVRDPYNEQFF
TRBJ1-2 | NA | NA | 13 | TRBV12-3/TRBV12-4 | TGTGCCAGCAGTCTTAAGACAGTGGCTGGCTACACCTTC | CASSLKTVAGYTF
TRBJ2-4 | NA | NA | 15 | TRBV6-2/TRBV6-3 | TGTGCCAGCAGTTACTCATCGCCCCAGGTGGACATTCAGTACTTC | CASSYSSPQVDIQYF
TRBJ2-7 | many | TRBD1 | 15 | TRBV6-4 | TGTGCCAACCTCACCAAAGACAGGGGTTCGGACGAGCAGTACTTC | CANLTKDRGSDEQYF
TRBJ2-1 | NA | NA | 15 | TRBV20-1 | TGCAGTGCTGGTGGCGGGCAGTTCTCCTACAATGAGCAGTTCTTC | CSAGGGQFSYNEQFF